The TCR beta chain under discussion was sequenced for a study of a mutant IDH1 vaccine in newly diagnosed glioma. Study overall: Vaccinations, eight in total, occurred in weeks 1, 3, 5, 7, 11, 15, 19, 23. Patients' prior therapy spanned radiotherapy, temozolomide, or both; most underwent both. Overall study findings and caveats: Immune responses induced by vaccination arose in about 93% of the patients.

Time point meaning: week 5, during vaccination. All doses held 300 ug of mutant IDH1 20-mer peptide, with topical imiquimod. In every donor, the tumor was a new WHO grade 3 or 4 IDH1-mutant, ATRX-lost astrocytoma. Assay used: immunoSEQ multiplex PCR; TCRdb lists only in-frame clones, some missing. The sample holds tens of thousands of clones; roughly 91% are singletons and the top ten take just over 0.55%. V trimming: 0 bases; J trimming: 3 bases; junction bases outside the gene matches: 4. The CDR3 runs 15 residues. CDR1 is SGHTA and CDR2 is FQGTGA in the germline V gene. With regard to this clone: What it binds is not known.

The receptor's source is a woman in her 50s with glioma. The chain couples TRBV7-3 to TRBJ2-7; 8 bases fit TRBD2. The sample in question was PBMCs, obtained from a glioma patient whose treatment included an IDH1 peptide vaccine. This CDR3 reads CASSLTGGLVYEQYF. The CDR3 nucleotides read TGTGCCAGCAGCTTAACCGGGGGACTAGTCTACGAGCAGTACTTC.